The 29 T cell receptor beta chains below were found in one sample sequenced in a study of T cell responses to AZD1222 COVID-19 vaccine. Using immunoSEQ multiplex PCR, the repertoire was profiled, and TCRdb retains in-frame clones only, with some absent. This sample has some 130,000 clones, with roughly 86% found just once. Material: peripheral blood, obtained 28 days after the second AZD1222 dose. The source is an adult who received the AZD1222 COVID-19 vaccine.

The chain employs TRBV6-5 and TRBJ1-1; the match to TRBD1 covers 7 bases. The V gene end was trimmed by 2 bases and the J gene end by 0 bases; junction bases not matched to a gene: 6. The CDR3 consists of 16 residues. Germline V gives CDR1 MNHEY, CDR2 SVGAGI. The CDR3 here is CASSYGGQLLNTEAFF. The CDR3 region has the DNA TGTGCCAGCAGTTACGGGGGACAGCTATTGAACACTGAAGCTTTCTTT.

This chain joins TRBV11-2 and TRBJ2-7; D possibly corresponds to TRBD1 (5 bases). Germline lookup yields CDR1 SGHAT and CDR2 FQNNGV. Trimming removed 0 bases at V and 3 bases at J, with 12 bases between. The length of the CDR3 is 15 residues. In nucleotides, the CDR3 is TGTGCCAGCAGCTTAGAGGCGACAGCCTACTACGAGCAGTACTTC. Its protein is CASSLEATAYYEQYF. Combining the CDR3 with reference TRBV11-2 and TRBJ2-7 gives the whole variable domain EAGVAQSPRYKIIEKRQSVAFWCNPISGHATLYWYQQILGQGPKLLIQFQNNGVVDDSQLPKDRFSAERLKGVDSTLKIQPAKLEDSAVYLCASSLEATAYYEQYFGPGTRLTVT.

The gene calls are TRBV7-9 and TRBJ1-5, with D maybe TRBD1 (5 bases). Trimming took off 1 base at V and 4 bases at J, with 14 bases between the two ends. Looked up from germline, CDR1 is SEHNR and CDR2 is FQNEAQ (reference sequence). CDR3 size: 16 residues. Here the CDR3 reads CASSLDWQGRNQPQHF. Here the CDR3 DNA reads TGTGCCAGCAGCTTAGACTGGCAGGGAAGGAATCAGCCCCAGCATTTT.

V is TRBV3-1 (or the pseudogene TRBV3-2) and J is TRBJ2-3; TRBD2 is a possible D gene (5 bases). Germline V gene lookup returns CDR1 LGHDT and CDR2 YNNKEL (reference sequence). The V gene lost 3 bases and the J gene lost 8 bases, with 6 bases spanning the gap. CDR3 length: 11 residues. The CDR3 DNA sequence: TGTGCCAGCAGCCAGGGGAGTACGCAGTATTTT. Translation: CASSQGSTQYF.

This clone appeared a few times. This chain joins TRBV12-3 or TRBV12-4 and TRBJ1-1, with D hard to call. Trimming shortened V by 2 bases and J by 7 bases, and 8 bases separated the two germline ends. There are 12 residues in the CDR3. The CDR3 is CASSLMDFEAFF. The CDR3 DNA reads TGTGCCAGCAGTTTAATGGACTTTGAAGCTTTCTTT.

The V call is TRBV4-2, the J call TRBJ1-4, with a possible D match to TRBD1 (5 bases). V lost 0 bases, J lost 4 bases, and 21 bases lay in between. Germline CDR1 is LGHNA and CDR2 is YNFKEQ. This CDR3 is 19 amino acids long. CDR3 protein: CASSQDQADRTLGNEKLFF. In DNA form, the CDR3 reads TGTGCCAGCAGCCAAGATCAGGCCGACAGAACGCTGGGTAATGAAAAACTGTTTTTT.

The DNA for the CDR3 is TGTGCCAGCAGTATAGCGGGAGGGGCAGATACGCAGTATTTT. Amino acid sequence: CASSIAGGADTQYF. The chain has TRBV28 and TRBJ2-3, with 11 bases that match TRBD2. The germline V gene encodes CDR1 MDHEN and CDR2 SYDVKM. CDR3 length: 14 amino acids. The ends lost 5 bases at V and 4 bases at J; junction bases unmatched: 2.

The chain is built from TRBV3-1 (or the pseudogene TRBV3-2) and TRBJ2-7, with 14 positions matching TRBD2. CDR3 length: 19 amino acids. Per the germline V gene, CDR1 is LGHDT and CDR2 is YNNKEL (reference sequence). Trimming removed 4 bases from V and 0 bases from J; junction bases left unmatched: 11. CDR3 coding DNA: TGTGCCAGCAGCCGAGACGGACTAGCGGGAGGCCCAAGCTCCTACGAGCAGTACTTC. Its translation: CASSRDGLAGGPSSYEQYF.

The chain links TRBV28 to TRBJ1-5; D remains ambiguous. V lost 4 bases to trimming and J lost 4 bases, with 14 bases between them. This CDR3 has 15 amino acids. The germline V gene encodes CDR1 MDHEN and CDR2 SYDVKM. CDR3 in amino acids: CASSSFRGLNQPQHF. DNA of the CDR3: TGTGCCAGCAGTTCCTTCCGGGGTTTAAATCAGCCCCAGCATTTT.

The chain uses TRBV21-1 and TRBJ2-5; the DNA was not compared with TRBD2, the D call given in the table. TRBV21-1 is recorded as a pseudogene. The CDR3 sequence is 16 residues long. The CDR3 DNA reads TGTGCCAGCAGCTCGGGGTCGCACGGGCTCCAAGAGACCCAGTACTTC. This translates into CASSSGSHGLQETQYF.

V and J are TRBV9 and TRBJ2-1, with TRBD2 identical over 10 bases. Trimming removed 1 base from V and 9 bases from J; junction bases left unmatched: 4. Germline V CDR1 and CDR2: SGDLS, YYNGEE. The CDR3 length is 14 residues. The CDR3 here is CASSVSGTSVEQFF. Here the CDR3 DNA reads TGTGCCAGCAGCGTATCCGGGACTAGCGTTGAGCAGTTCTTC.

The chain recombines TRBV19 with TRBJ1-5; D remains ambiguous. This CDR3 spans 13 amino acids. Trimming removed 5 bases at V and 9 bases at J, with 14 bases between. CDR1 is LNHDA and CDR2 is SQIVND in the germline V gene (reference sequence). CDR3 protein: CASSPGPRLPQHF. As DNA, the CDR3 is TGTGCCAGTAGTCCCGGACCGAGACTGCCCCAGCATTTT.

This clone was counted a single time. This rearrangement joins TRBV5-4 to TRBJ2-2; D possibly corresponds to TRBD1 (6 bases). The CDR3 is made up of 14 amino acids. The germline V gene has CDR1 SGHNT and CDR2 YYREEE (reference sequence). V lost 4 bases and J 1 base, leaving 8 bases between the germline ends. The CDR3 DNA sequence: TGTGCCAGCAGCCAACAGGGGAACACCGGGGAGCTGTTTTTT. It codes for CASSQQGNTGELFF.

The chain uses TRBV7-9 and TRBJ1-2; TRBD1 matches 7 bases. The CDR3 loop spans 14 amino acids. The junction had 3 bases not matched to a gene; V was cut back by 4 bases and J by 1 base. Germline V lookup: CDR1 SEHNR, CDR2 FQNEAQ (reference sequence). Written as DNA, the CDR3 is TGTGCCAGCAGCTCTACAGGGGTTAACTATGGCTACACCTTC. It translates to CASSSTGVNYGYTF.

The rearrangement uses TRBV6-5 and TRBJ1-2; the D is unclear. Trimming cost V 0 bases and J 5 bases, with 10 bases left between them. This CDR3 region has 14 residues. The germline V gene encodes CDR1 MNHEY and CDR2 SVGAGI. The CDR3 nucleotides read TGTGCCAGCAGTTACTCGAGTGCAGCGTATGGCTACACCTTC. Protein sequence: CASSYSSAAYGYTF.

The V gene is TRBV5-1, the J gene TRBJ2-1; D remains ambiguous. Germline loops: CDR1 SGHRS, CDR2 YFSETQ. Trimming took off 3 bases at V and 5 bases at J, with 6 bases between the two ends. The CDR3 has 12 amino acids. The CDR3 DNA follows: TGCGCCAGCAGCTCCCAGAACAATGAGCAGTTCTTC. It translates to CASSSQNNEQFF.

CDR3 sequence: CASSRGQSNTEAFF. The CDR3 DNA reads TGTGCCAGCAGTAGGGGACAGTCGAACACTGAAGCTTTCTTT. This rearrangement joins TRBV7-2 to TRBJ1-1, with 7 bases lining up with TRBD1. J lost 1 base, V lost 6 bases, and 5 bases had no gene match. Per the germline V gene, CDR1 is SGHTA and CDR2 is FQGNSA. The CDR3 totals 14 residues.

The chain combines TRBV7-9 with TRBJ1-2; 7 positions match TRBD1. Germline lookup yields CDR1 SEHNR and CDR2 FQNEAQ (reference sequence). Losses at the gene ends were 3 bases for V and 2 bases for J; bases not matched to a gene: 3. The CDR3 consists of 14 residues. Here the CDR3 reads CASSFAQGNYGYTF. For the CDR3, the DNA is TGTGCCAGCAGCTTTGCACAGGGGAACTATGGCTACACCTTC.

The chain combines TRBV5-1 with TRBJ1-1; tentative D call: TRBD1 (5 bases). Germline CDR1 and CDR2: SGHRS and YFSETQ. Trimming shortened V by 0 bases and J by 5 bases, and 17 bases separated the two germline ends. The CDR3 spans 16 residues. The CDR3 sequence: CASSLGWAPGGTEAFF. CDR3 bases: TGCGCCAGCAGCTTGGGGTGGGCACCGGGGGGAACTGAAGCTTTCTTT.

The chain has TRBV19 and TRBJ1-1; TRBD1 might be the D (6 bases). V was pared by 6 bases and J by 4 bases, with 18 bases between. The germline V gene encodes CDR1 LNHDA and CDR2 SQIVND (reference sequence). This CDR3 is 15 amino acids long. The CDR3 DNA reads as TGTGCCAGTAGAACCCCACAGGGAGTGTTCACTGAAGCTTTCTTT. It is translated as CASRTPQGVFTEAFF.

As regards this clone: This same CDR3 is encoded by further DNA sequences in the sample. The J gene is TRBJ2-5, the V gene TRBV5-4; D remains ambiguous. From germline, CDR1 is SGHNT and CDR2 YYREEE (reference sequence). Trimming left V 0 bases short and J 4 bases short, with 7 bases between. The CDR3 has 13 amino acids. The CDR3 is CASSLGDLETQYF. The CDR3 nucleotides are TGTGCCAGCAGCTTGGGGGATCTAGAGACCCAGTACTTC.

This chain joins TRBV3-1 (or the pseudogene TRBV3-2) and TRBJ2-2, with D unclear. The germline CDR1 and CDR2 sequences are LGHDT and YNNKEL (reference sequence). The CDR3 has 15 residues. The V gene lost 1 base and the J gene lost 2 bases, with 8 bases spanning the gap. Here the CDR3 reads CASSQASDNTGELFF. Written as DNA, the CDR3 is TGTGCCAGCAGCCAAGCATCGGATAACACCGGGGAGCTGTTTTTT.

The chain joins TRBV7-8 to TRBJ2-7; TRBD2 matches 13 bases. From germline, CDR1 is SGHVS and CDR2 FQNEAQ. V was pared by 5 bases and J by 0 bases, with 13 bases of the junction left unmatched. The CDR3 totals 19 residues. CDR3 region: CASSRTSGRATGPSYEQYF. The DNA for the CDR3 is TGTGCCAGCAGCCGCACTAGCGGGAGGGCAACGGGACCCTCCTACGAGCAGTACTTC.

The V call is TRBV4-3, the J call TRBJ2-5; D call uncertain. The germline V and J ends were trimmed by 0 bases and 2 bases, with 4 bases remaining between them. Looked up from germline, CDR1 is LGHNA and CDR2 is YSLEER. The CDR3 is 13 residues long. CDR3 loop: CASSQDRQETQYF. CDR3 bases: TGCGCCAGCAGCCAAGACAGACAAGAGACCCAGTACTTC.

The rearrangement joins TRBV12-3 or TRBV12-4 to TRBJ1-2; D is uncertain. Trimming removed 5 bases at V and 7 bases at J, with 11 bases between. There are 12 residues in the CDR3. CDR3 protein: CASSPRGGGYTF. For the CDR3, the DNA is TGTGCCAGCAGTCCCCGGGGAGGTGGCTACACCTTC.

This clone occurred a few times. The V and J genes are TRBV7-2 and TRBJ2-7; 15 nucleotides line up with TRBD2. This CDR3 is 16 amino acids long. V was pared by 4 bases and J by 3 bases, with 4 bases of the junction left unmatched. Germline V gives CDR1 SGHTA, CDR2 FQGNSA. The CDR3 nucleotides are TGTGCCAGCAGCTCCGCGGGACTAGCGGGGGGCTACGAGCAGTACTTC. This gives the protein CASSSAGLAGGYEQYF.

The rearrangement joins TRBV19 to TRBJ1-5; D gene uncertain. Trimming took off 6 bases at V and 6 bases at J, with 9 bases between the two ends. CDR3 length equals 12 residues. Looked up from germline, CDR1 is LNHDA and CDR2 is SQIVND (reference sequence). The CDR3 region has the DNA TGTGCCAGTAGATTAGGTAGTCAGCCCCAGCATTTT. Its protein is CASRLGSQPQHF.

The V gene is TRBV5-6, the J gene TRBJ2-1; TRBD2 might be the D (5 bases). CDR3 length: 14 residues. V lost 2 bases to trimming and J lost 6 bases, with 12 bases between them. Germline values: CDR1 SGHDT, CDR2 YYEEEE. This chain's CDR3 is CASSFLIASNEQFF. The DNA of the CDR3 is TGTGCCAGCAGCTTTCTTATAGCGAGCAATGAGCAGTTCTTC.

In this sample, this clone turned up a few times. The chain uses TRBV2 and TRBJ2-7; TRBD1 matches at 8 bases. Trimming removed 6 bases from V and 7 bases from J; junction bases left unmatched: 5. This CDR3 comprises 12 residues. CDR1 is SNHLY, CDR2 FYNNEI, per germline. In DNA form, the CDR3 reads TGTGCCAGCAGCCAGGACAGGGAGGAGCAGTACTTC. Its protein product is CASSQDREEQYF.